Following are 26 T cell receptor beta chains from one sample sequenced in a study of blood T cell repertoires in COVID-19. TCRdb's copy holds only in-frame clones and misses some; the assay was immunoSEQ multiplex PCR. The sample lists about 270,000 clones, around nine tenths occurring once. Sequencing was carried out using peripheral blood. These receptors came from a man aged 50 to 59 with acute or convalescent COVID-19.

V gene TRBV29-1 combines with J gene TRBJ1-2, with TRBD1 identical over 8 bases. Germline CDR1 is SQVTM and CDR2 is ANQGSEA. CDR3 length: 13 residues. Germline trimming cut 7 bases from V and 4 bases from J; bases unmatched to any gene: 8. CDR3 bases: TGCAGCGCCCGGACAGGGTCGGCCTATGGCTACACCTTC. Translated: CSARTGSAYGYTF.

The J gene is TRBJ2-7, the V gene TRBV3-1 (or the pseudogene TRBV3-2), with 9 bases aligning to TRBD1. Trimming removed 5 bases from V and 2 bases from J; junction bases left unmatched: 10. Germline CDR1 LGHDT, CDR2 YNNKEL (reference sequence). The CDR3 loop spans 16 amino acids. The chain's CDR3 is CASSVSIRTGAYEQYF. For the CDR3, the DNA is TGTGCCAGCAGCGTTAGCATCCGGACAGGGGCCTACGAGCAGTACTTC.

This chain links TRBV7-9 with TRBJ1-1; D might be TRBD1 (5 bases). The CDR3 totals 15 residues. In germline, CDR1 is SEHNR, CDR2 FQNEAQ (reference sequence). Trimming took off 5 bases at V and 1 base at J, with 14 bases between the two ends. CDR3 amino acids: CASSQGVAANTEAFF. The CDR3 nucleotides read TGTGCCAGCAGCCAAGGGGTAGCGGCGAACACTGAAGCTTTCTTT.

The rearrangement joins TRBV5-4 to TRBJ2-1; D is unresolved. The germline gives CDR1 SGHNT, CDR2 YYREEE (reference sequence). The V end was cut by 4 bases, the J end by 0 bases, with 8 bases between. CDR3 length: 14 residues. The CDR3 sequence: CASSPTSSYNEQFF. For the CDR3, the DNA is TGTGCCAGCAGCCCAACGAGCTCCTACAATGAGCAGTTCTTC.

The V call is TRBV14, the J call TRBJ1-2, with 10 bases identical to TRBD1. The CDR3 spans 16 residues. V shed 6 bases and J 5 bases; nucleotides not matched to a gene: 12. Germline assignment: CDR1 SGHDN and CDR2 FVKESK. CDR3: CASRPTGTGDAYGYTF. The CDR3 DNA reads TGTGCCAGCAGACCCACCGGGACAGGGGATGCATATGGCTACACCTTC.

This chain joins TRBV5-4 and TRBJ1-2; 9 bases line up with TRBD1. The V and J ends lost 4 bases and 8 bases, in that order; junction bases with no gene match: 6. The germline V gene encodes CDR1 SGHNT and CDR2 YYREEE (reference sequence). This CDR3 has 13 residues. The CDR3 loop is CASSRGQGNGYTF. As DNA, the CDR3 is TGTGCCAGCAGCCGGGGACAGGGAAACGGCTACACCTTC.

This clone has at least ten counts. This chain connects TRBV5-1 to TRBJ2-2; perhaps TRBD1 as D (7 bases). The CDR3 runs 14 residues. Germline V lookup: CDR1 SGHRS, CDR2 YFSETQ. V was clipped by 6 bases and J by 5 bases, with 14 bases between them. The CDR3: CASTTEGATGELFF. CDR3 in DNA: TGCGCCAGCACCACGGAGGGGGCAACCGGGGAGCTGTTTTTT.

The chain couples TRBV5-5 to TRBJ2-6, with D unresolved. CDR3 length: 17 residues. V shed 4 bases and J shed 0 bases, with 14 bases lying between them. Germline values: CDR1 SGHKS, CDR2 YYEKEE (reference sequence). The CDR3 DNA reads as TGTGCCAGCAGCCCTACGGGTTATAGCTCTGGGGCCAACGTCCTGACTTTC. Translating gives CASSPTGYSSGANVLTF.

The V gene is TRBV5-4, the J gene TRBJ2-5; the D gene is possibly TRBD2 (6 bases). From germline, CDR1 is SGHNT and CDR2 YYREEE (reference sequence). CDR3 length equals 14 residues. The V end lost 6 bases, the J end lost 5 bases, and 17 bases lay between the germline ends. In nucleotides, the CDR3 is TGTGCCAGCACTCCCCCGGGGGATCGGGAGACCCAGTACTTC. As protein: CASTPPGDRETQYF.

This clone was seen a single time. The chain employs TRBV21-1 and TRBJ2-5; the table names TRBD2, a call not compared with the DNA. TRBV21-1 corresponds to a pseudogene. CDR3 size: 14 residues. The CDR3 is CASSPPGLQETQYF. Written as DNA, the CDR3 is TGTGCCAGCAGCCCTCCGGGTTTACAAGAGACCCAGTACTTC.

This sequence joins TRBV6-5 and TRBJ1-4; 8 bases match TRBD1. The CDR3 consists of 15 residues. The junction had 6 bases not matched to a gene; V was cut back by 6 bases and J by 3 bases. CDR1 is MNHEY and CDR2 is SVGAGI in the germline V gene. DNA of the CDR3: TGTGCCAGCAGAGACAGGGGAGGGTCTAATGAAAAACTGTTTTTT. This gives the protein CASRDRGGSNEKLFF.

The J gene is TRBJ1-1, the V gene TRBV5-4, with a weak D call TRBD1 (6 bases). The V and J ends lost 4 bases and 5 bases respectively, with 9 bases between them. The CDR3 has 12 residues. Germline CDR1 SGHNT, CDR2 YYREEE (reference sequence). CDR3 DNA sequence: TGTGCCAGCAGCCCCGGACAGACTGAAGCTTTCTTT. This encodes CASSPGQTEAFF. Looking up the rest from reference TRBV5-4 and TRBJ1-1 gives the full variable domain: ETGVTQSPTHLIKTRGQQVTLRCSSQSGHNTVSWYQQALGQGPQFIFQYYREEENGRGNFPPRFSGLQFPNYSSELNVNALELDDSALYLCASSPGQTEAFFGQGTRLTVV.

The gene calls are TRBV11-2 and TRBJ1-1; the match to TRBD1 covers 9 bases. Germline values: CDR1 SGHAT, CDR2 FQNNGV. Losses at the gene ends were 4 bases for V and 4 bases for J; bases not matched to a gene: 19. The CDR3 runs 19 residues. CDR3 coding DNA: TGTGCCAGCAGCTCCCCGATTGGGACAGGGAGTCTTCGAGCCACTGAAGCTTTCTTT. Protein sequence: CASSSPIGTGSLRATEAFF.

This chain uses TRBV11-2 with TRBJ2-7; D might be TRBD2 (6 bases). This CDR3 region has 12 residues. The V gene's germline CDR1 is SGHAT and CDR2 FQNNGV. With 8 bases removed from V and 6 bases from J, the gap between germline ends came to 14 bases. CDR3 in amino acids: CASGGSGVEQYF. CDR3 coding DNA: TGTGCCAGCGGGGGGTCTGGGGTCGAGCAGTACTTC. Based on the CDR3 plus reference TRBV11-2 and TRBJ2-7, the full variable domain is EAGVAQSPRYKIIEKRQSVAFWCNPISGHATLYWYQQILGQGPKLLIQFQNNGVVDDSQLPKDRFSAERLKGVDSTLKIQPAKLEDSAVYLCASGGSGVEQYFGPGTRLTVT.

V and J are TRBV7-8 and TRBJ1-5; 8 positions match TRBD1. Germline trimming cut 5 bases from V and 2 bases from J; bases unmatched to any gene: 5. Germline CDR1 is SGHVS and CDR2 is FQNEAQ. The CDR3 has 15 amino acids. The CDR3 DNA reads TGTGCCAGCAGCCAACAGGACAGGGGCAATCAGCCCCAGCATTTT. It codes for CASSQQDRGNQPQHF.

As to this clone: The sample carries other DNA sequences with the same CDR3. V gene TRBV7-3 combines with J gene TRBJ2-5; 14 nucleotides align to TRBD2. Looked up from germline, CDR1 is SGHTA and CDR2 is FQGTGA. This CDR3 spans 16 amino acids. J lost 5 bases, V lost 5 bases, and 7 bases had no gene match. The CDR3 DNA follows: TGTGCCAGCAGCCCCGGACTAGCGGGGGGCCCGGAGACCCAGTACTTC. Encoded protein: CASSPGLAGGPETQYF. Combining the CDR3 with reference TRBV7-3 and TRBJ2-5 gives the whole variable domain GAGVSQTPSNKVTEKGKYVELRCDPISGHTALYWYRQSLGQGPEFLIYFQGTGAADDSGLPNDRFFAVRPEGSVSTLKIQRTERGDSAVYLCASSPGLAGGPETQYFGPGTRLLVL.

The chain is built from TRBV7-3 and TRBJ1-5; D gene ambiguous. The CDR3 runs to 13 residues. Germline CDR1 and CDR2: SGHTA and FQGTGA. V was clipped by 3 bases and J by 9 bases, with 12 bases between them. The CDR3 bases are TGTGCCAGCAGCTTCCCCCCTCCCCGGCCCCAGCATTTT. It specifies CASSFPPPRPQHF.

The chain carries TRBV3-1 (or the pseudogene TRBV3-2) and TRBJ1-1; 10 positions match TRBD1. The V segment lost 4 bases and the J segment 4 bases; nucleotides outside the gene matches: 3. This CDR3 is 14 amino acids long. CDR1 LGHDT and CDR2 YNNKEL come from the germline V gene (reference sequence). The CDR3 reads CASSLRDRGTEAFF. The CDR3 DNA reads as TGTGCCAGCAGCCTCCGGGACAGGGGCACTGAAGCTTTCTTT.

As regards this clone: Different DNA sequences within this sample yield the same CDR3. The V gene is TRBV5-1, the J gene TRBJ1-5, with D maybe TRBD1 (6 bases). The CDR3 is 14 amino acids. Trimming took off 7 bases at V and 2 bases at J, with 13 bases between the two ends. Germline-derived CDR1 and CDR2 are SGHRS and YFSETQ. CDR3 in amino acids: CASSLGGGNQPQHF. For the CDR3, the DNA is TGCGCCAGCTCCCTAGGGGGAGGCAATCAGCCCCAGCATTTT.

This chain links TRBV6-5 with TRBJ1-2; unclear D gene. V shed 6 bases and J shed 2 bases, with 13 bases lying between them. Germline V gene data show CDR1 as MNHEY and CDR2 as SVGAGI. The CDR3 has 14 residues. CDR3 nucleotides: TGTGCCAGCAGCCACCGGGGAGAGAACTATGGCTACACCTTC. Amino acid sequence: CASSHRGENYGYTF.

The chain links TRBV6-6 to TRBJ1-5, with TRBD1 as a possible D gene (6 bases). Germline lookup yields CDR1 MNHNY and CDR2 SVGAGI (reference sequence). This CDR3 comprises 16 residues. Between the trimmed V and J ends, which lost 6 bases and 0 bases, there was a span of 15 bases. CDR3 in DNA: TGTGCCAGCAGCGCCTTAGGACAGAATAGCAATCAGCCCCAGCATTTT. It encodes CASSALGQNSNQPQHF.

This clone has a handful of counts. The rearrangement joins TRBV7-9 to TRBJ2-1; 11 bases line up with TRBD2. CDR3 length: 17 residues. V dropped 2 bases and J dropped 1; count of bases not matched to a gene: 4. Germline CDR1 reads SEHNR; CDR2 reads FQNEAQ (reference sequence). The CDR3 sequence is CASSLSGTSGSYNEQFF. In DNA form, the CDR3 reads TGTGCCAGCAGCTTAAGCGGGACTAGCGGATCCTACAATGAGCAGTTCTTC.

The V gene is TRBV12-3 or TRBV12-4, the J gene TRBJ2-3; 8 nucleotides line up with TRBD2. The V gene end was trimmed by 6 bases and the J gene end by 14 bases; junction bases not matched to a gene: 7. This CDR3 region has 11 residues. CDR3 sequence (DNA): TGTGCCAGCAGCCGGGGGACTAGTTCGTATTTT. Residues: CASSRGTSSYF.

The chain links TRBV5-1 to TRBJ2-5, with 8 bases that match TRBD1. The J segment lost 5 bases and the V segment lost 4 bases, leaving 4 bases of the junction unmatched. Germline V gene sequence: CDR1 SGHRS, CDR2 YFSETQ. The CDR3 length is 13 residues. The CDR3 loop reads CASSAGQGETQYF. Here the CDR3 DNA reads TGCGCCAGCAGCGCAGGACAGGGCGAGACCCAGTACTTC. The variable domain in full, with the rest retrieved from reference TRBV5-1 and TRBJ2-5, is KAGVTQTPRYLIKTRGQQVTLSCSPISGHRSVSWYQQTPGQGLQFLFEYFSETQRNKGNFPGRFSGRQFSNSRSEMNVSTLELGDSALYLCASSAGQGETQYFGPGTRLLVL.

The V call is TRBV5-1, the J call TRBJ2-5; D perhaps matches TRBD2 (6 bases). Germline V gives CDR1 SGHRS, CDR2 YFSETQ. Trimming pared 1 base from V and 2 bases from J, leaving 12 bases between. The CDR3 runs 15 residues. The CDR3 DNA reads TGCGCCAGCAGCTTGCGGCGGGGAGTACAAGAGACCCAGTACTTC. Protein product: CASSLRRGVQETQYF.

The V call is TRBV4-1, the J call TRBJ2-7; TRBD1 matches 8 bases. Germline CDR1 and CDR2: MGHRA and YSYEKL. The CDR3 contains 16 residues. J was trimmed by 5 bases and V by 1 base; bases with no gene match: 10. CDR3 loop: CASSQGYQGARNEQYF. The CDR3, as DNA: TGCGCCAGCAGCCAAGGCTACCAGGGGGCGCGGAACGAGCAGTACTTC.